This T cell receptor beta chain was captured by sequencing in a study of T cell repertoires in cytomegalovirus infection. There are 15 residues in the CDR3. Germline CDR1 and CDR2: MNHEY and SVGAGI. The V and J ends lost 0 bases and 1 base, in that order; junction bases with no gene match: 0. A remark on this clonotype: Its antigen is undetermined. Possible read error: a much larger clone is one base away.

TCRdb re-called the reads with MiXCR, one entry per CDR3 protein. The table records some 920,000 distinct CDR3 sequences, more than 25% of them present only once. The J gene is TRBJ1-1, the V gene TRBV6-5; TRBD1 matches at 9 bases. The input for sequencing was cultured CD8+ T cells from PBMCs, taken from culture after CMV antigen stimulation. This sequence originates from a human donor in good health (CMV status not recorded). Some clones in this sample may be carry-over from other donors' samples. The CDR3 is CASSYSDRGNTEAFF. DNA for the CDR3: TGTGCCAGCAGTTACTCGGACAGGGGGAACACTGAAGCTTTCTTT.